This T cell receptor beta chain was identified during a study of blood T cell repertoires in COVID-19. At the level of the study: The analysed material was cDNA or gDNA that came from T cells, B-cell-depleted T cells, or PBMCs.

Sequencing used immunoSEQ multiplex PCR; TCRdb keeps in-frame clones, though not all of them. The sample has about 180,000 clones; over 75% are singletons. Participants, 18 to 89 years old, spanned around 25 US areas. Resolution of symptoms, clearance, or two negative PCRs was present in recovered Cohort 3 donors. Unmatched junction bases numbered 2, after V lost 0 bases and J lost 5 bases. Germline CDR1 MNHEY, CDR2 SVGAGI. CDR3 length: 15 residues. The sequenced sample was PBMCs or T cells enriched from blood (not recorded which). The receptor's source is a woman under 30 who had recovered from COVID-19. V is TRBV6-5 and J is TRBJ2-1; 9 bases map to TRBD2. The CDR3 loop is CASSYSSGGHNEQFF. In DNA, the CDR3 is TGTGCCAGCAGTTACTCTAGCGGGGGCCACAATGAGCAGTTCTTC.